The 15 T cell receptor beta chains below all came from one sample that was sequenced in a study of tumor-infiltrating lymphocytes in primary liver carcinoma. Co-extraction of both nucleic acids (RNA and DNA) used roughly 19-33 mg of unsorted bulk tissue. TCR beta cDNA was reverse-transcribed from about 0.45 ug of total RNA. The reaction used a constant-region primer and ProtoScript II reverse transcriptase. Three nested multiplex PCR rounds of slightly modified ARM-PCR generated TCR beta libraries. TRBV1-TRBV30 forward and Cbeta reverse primers drove the first two approximately 11-cycle rounds. TCRdb used MiXCR to reprocess the multiplex PCR reads, holding one entry per CDR3 protein. The data hold about 74,000 distinct CDR3 sequences, with roughly 69% observed a single time. What was sequenced was liver tumor tissue from sampling region 4. Noted subset: tumor region T4, right-lateral pole. The receptors were sampled from a man aged 40-55 years with primary liver carcinoma and hepatitis B virus infection.

To note about this clonotype: Since a much larger clone is just one base distant, this may be a read error. The chain is built from TRBV2 and TRBJ1-5; 8 bases match TRBD1. Germline V gene lookup returns CDR1 SNHLY and CDR2 FYNNEI. The junction had 16 bases not matched to a gene; V was cut back by 7 bases and J by 5 bases. CDR3 size: 17 residues. CDR3 in DNA: TGTGCCAGCAATGGGCACTGGGGGACAGGCCCCTATCAGCCCCAGCATTTT. Translating it yields CASNGHWGTGPYQPQHF.

Turning to this clonotype: Mismatch with germline at one junction end may stem from a read error. The V gene is TRBV5-4, the J gene TRBJ2-5; maybe TRBD2 (6 bases). Germline CDR1 and CDR2: SGHNT and YYREEE (reference sequence). The CDR3 consists of 15 residues. The CDR3 DNA is TGTGCCAGCAGCTTGTGCTCGGGGGTAGAAGAGATCCAGTACTTC. Translating it yields CASSLCSGVEEIQYF.

J is TRBJ2-6 and V is TRBV2; D is unclear. V lost 4 bases, J lost 0 bases, and 4 bases lay in between. CDR1 is SNHLY and CDR2 is FYNNEI in the germline V gene. There are 14 residues in the CDR3. CDR3 amino acids: CASSGISGANVLTF. Here the CDR3 DNA reads TGTGCCAGCAGTGGTATCTCTGGGGCCAACGTCCTGACTTTC.

Details on this clonotype: The junction does not match germline at one end; this may be a read error. The rearrangement links TRBV4-1 to TRBJ2-1; 7 bases are shared with TRBD2. CDR3 size: 16 residues. From germline, CDR1 is MGHRA and CDR2 YSYEKL. The CDR3 DNA is TGCGCCAGCAGCCAAGGGGGGGGAATGGTTGTAAATGGGCAGTTCTTC. Translation: CASSQGGGMVVNGQFF.

Concerning this clonotype: An end of the junction differs from the germline gene, which may be a read error. The rearrangement links TRBV12-3 or TRBV12-4 to TRBJ2-4, with 9 bases aligning to TRBD1. The CDR3 consists of 14 residues. The CDR3 spells CPTKIQGAGNIQYF. CDR3 coding DNA: TGTCCCACCAAAATACAGGGGGCGGGAAACATTCAGTACTTT.

The chain joins TRBV11-2 to TRBJ2-2, with 9 bases aligning to TRBD1. Germline loops: CDR1 SGHAT, CDR2 FQNNGV. The CDR3 is made up of 17 amino acids. The trim removed 3 bases at V and 17 bases at J, leaving 22 bases unmatched. In DNA, the CDR3 is TGTGCCAGCAGCTTTGATCGGGACAGGGTCGGCACCGGGGAGTCATTTTTT. Amino acid sequence: CASSFDRDRVGTGESFF.

Concerning this clonotype: One end of the junction is discordant with germline, which a read error may explain. V gene TRBV4-1 combines with J gene TRBJ2-7; TRBD2 might be the D (7 bases). There are 14 residues in the CDR3. CDR1 and CDR2 from the germline V gene are MGHRA and YSYEKL. Here the CDR3 DNA reads TGTGCCAGCAGCCAAGAGGGGGGGGCGCCAAAGCAGTACTTC. It translates to CASSQEGGAPKQYF.

About this clonotype: A much larger clone differs from this one at a single base, so this may be a read error. J is TRBJ2-7 and V is TRBV30; 10 bases line up with TRBD1. Germline assignment: CDR1 GTSNPN and CDR2 SVGIG (reference sequence). CDR3 size: 13 residues. CDR3 coding DNA: TGTGCCTGGGCCAGACAGGGGGCCTACGGGCAGTACTTC. It codes for CAWARQGAYGQYF.

CDR3 bases: TGTGCCAGCAGCTCCATCCTCTGGACACCTCGCAGCGGGAGGGGTAGGGGCGCGGATACGCAGTATTTT. Protein: CASSSILWTPRSGRGRGADTQYF. V gene TRBV5-6 combines with J gene TRBJ2-3, with 10 bases that match TRBD2. Germline loops: CDR1 SGHDT, CDR2 YYEEEE. V was pared by 3 bases and J by 6 bases, with 31 bases of the junction left unmatched. The CDR3 runs 23 residues.

This clonotype is classed as medium-sized. The gene calls are TRBV11-2 and TRBJ1-3; 7 bases are a match to TRBD1. The germline V gene encodes CDR1 SGHAT and CDR2 FQNNGV. The CDR3 sequence is 20 residues long. Losses at the gene ends were 1 base for V and 0 bases for J; bases not matched to a gene: 15. DNA of the CDR3: TGTGCCAGCAGCTTAGCTTATTACCGGGACAGAGATTCCTCTGGAAACACCATATATTTT. This codes for CASSLAYYRDRDSSGNTIYF.

This clonotype occurred many times. The chain is built from TRBV13 and TRBJ2-5; 9 bases are shared with TRBD1. The CDR3 covers 16 residues. From germline, CDR1 is PRHDT and CDR2 FYEKMQ (reference sequence). The junction had 8 bases not matched to a gene; V was cut back by 1 base and J by 5 bases. The CDR3: CASSLDVGQGSETQYF. CDR3 DNA sequence: TGTGCCAGCAGCTTAGATGTCGGACAGGGGTCGGAGACCCAGTACTTC.

As to this clonotype: Since a much larger clone is just one base distant, this may be a read error. The V gene is TRBV5-6, the J gene TRBJ1-1; TRBD1 aligns across 9 bases. The CDR3 covers 12 residues. Germline-derived CDR1 and CDR2 are SGHDT and YYEEEE. The CDR3 here is CANSFDRGKAFF. DNA of the CDR3: TGTGCCAACAGCTTTGACAGGGGGAAGGCTTTCTTT.

In the case of this clonotype: The germline gene is not matched at one end of the junction; a read error may be the cause. In nucleotides, the CDR3 is TGTGCCAGCAGACGCGAGCTGGATCTAACCTACGAACAGTACTTC. Protein product: CASRRELDLTYEQYF. This chain joins TRBV6-2 or TRBV6-3 and TRBJ2-7; D is uncertain. Germline CDR1 is MNHEY and CDR2 is SVGEGT. The CDR3 loop spans 15 amino acids.

This clonotype was seen only once. This chain joins TRBV10-3 and TRBJ2-7, with D hard to call. The germline V and J ends were trimmed by 10 bases and 6 bases, with 19 bases remaining between them. The CDR3 extends over 13 amino acids. Germline V gives CDR1 ENHRY, CDR2 SYGVKD. The CDR3 loop is CATKPEIAGEQYF. For the CDR3, the DNA is TGTGCCACCAAACCAGAAATAGCCGGCGAGCAGTACTTC.

This clonotype came up once. The V and J genes are TRBV11-2 and TRBJ2-7, with D hard to call. Trimming cost V 5 bases and J 3 bases, with 20 bases left between them. From germline, CDR1 is SGHAT and CDR2 FQNNGV. CDR3 size: 16 residues. In DNA form, the CDR3 reads TGTGCCAGCAGCCCCCCCCGAGCTGGGTACGTCTACGAGCAGTACTTC. Protein: CASSPPRAGYVYEQYF.